These T cell receptor beta chains were read from a single sample in a study of blood T cell repertoires in COVID-19. Measured with immunoSEQ multiplex PCR; TCRdb has only the in-frame clones, and not every one. The profile covers about 190,000 clones, with 80% appearing a single time and around 6.9% taken by the ten largest. Material for sequencing was peripheral blood. These receptors were collected from a man in his 60s with acute or convalescent COVID-19. Each CDR3 is given with its conserved first and last residue. A D gene is named only where the DNA matches it firmly. Size is stated for part of the rows, as once, few or many counts, or as a class when the clone is expanded.

size,V,D,J,DNA,CDR3
NA,TRBV6-5,NA,TRBJ1-2,TGTGCCAGCCGTTCGTCCAGGGATCTCTATGGCTACACCTTC,CASRSSRDLYGYTF
NA,TRBV24-1,TRBD1,TRBJ1-1,TGTGCCACCAGTGATCACAGGGGGACTGAAGCTTTCTTT,CATSDHRGTEAFF
NA,TRBV12-5,NA,TRBJ1-5,TGTGCTAGTGGTTTACTGAGACAGAATAGCAATCAGCCCCAGCATTTT,CASGLLRQNSNQPQHF
once,TRBV9,TRBD2,TRBJ2-1,TGTGCCAGCAGCGCCGGACTAGCGGACAATGAGCAGTTCTTC,CASSAGLADNEQFF
NA,TRBV2,TRBD1,TRBJ1-5,TGTGCCAGCAGCAAGGACAGGGGCGGGCAGCCCCAGCATTTT,CASSKDRGGQPQHF
NA,TRBV6-5,NA,TRBJ1-5,TGTGCCAGCAGTTACGGTTCGGGTCTCAATCAGCCCCAGCATTTT,CASSYGSGLNQPQHF
NA,TRBV18,TRBD1,TRBJ2-3,TGTGCCAGCTCACAAAGACAGGGGGCTAGCACAGATACGCAGTATTTT,CASSQRQGASTDTQYF
once,TRBV19,NA,TRBJ1-1,TGTGCCAGTAGTATAGCTCCGGGTCCCGAGACTTTCTTT,CASSIAPGPETFF
once,TRBV7-8,TRBD2,TRBJ2-1,TGTGCCAGCAGCTTGGGACTAGCGGGGGGGCCTTTCCTGCCTGCCTACAATGAGCAGTTCTTC,CASSLGLAGGPFLPAYNEQFF
NA,TRBV11-3,NA,TRBJ2-7,TGTGCCAGCAGCTCGGGCTACGAGCAGTACTTC,CASSSGYEQYF
NA,TRBV19,NA,TRBJ2-2,TGTGCCAGTAGGACCCGCAGGGGCGGGGAGCTGTTTTTT,CASRTRRGGELFF
NA,TRBV19,TRBD1,TRBJ1-1,TGTGCCAGTAGTAGTAACAGGGGCACTGAAGCTTTCTTT,CASSSNRGTEAFF
NA,TRBV10-3,NA,TRBJ2-7,TGTGCCATCAGGAACGGACAGACTTACGAGCAGTACTTC,CAIRNGQTYEQYF
NA,TRBV7-7,TRBD2,TRBJ2-5,TGTGCTAGCAGCTTAGCGGGCTCCGGGGGGGCGGAGACCCAGTACTTC,CASSLAGSGGAETQYF
NA,TRBV7-9,TRBD2,TRBJ2-7,TGTGCCAGCACGTTCCTAACACTAGCGGACACCTACGAGCAGTACTTC,CASTFLTLADTYEQYF